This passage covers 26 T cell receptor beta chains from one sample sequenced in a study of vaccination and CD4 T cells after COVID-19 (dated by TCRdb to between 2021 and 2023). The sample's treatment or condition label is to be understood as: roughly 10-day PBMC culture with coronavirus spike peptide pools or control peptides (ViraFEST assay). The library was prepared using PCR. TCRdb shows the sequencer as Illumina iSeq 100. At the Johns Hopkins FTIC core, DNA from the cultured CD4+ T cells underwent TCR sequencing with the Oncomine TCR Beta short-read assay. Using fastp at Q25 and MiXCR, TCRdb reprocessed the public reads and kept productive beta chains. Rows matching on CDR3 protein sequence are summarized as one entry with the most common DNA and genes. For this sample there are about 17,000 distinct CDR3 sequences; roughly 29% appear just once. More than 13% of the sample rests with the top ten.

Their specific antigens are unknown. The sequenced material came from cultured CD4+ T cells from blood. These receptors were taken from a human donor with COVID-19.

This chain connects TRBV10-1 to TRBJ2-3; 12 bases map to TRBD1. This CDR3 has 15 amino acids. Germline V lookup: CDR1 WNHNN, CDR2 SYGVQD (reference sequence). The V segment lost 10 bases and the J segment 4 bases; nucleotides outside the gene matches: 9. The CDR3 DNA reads TGCGCCACCATGGAGGGACAGGGGGCCGCAGATACGCAGTATTTT. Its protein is CATMEGQGAADTQYF.

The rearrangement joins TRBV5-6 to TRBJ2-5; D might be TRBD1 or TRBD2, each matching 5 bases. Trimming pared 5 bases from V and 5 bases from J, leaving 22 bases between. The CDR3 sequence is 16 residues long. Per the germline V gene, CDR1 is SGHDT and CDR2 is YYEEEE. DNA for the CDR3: TGTGCCAGCAGGCCTTGGCGAGGGGTTGTGGGGGAGACCCAGTACTTC. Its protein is CASRPWRGVVGETQYF.

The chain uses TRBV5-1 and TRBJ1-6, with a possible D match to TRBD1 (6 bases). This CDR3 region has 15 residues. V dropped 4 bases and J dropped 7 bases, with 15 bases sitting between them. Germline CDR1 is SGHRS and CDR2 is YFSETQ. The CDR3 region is CASSTGTSNNSPLHF. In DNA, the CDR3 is TGCGCCAGCAGCACCGGGACATCGAACAATTCACCCCTCCACTTT.

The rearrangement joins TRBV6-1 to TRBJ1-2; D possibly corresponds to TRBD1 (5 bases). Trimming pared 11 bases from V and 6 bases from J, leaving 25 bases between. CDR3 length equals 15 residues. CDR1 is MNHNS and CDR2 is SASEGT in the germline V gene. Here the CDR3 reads CALSGGNRPGDGYTF. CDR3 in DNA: TGTGCCCTAAGTGGGGGGAACAGACCGGGGGATGGCTACACCTTC.

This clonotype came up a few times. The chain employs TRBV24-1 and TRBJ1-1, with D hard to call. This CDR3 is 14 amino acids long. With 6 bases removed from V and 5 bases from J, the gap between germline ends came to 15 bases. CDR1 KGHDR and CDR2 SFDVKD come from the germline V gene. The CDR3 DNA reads TGTGCCACCAGTCCTGGGGAAGGAACAACTGAAGCTTTCTTT. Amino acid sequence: CATSPGEGTTEAFF.

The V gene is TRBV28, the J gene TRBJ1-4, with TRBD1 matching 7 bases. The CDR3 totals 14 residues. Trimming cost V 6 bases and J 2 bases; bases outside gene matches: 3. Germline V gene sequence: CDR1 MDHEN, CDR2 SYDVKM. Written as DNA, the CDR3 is TGTGCCAGCAGAACGGGACAGACTAATGAAAAACTGTTTTTT. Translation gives CASRTGQTNEKLFF.

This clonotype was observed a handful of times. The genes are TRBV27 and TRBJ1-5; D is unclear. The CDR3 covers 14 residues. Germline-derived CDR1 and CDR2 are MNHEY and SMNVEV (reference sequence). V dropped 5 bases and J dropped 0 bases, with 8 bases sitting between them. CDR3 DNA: TGTGCCAGCAGTGGAGGGTATAGCAATCAGCCCCAGCATTTT. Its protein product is CASSGGYSNQPQHF.

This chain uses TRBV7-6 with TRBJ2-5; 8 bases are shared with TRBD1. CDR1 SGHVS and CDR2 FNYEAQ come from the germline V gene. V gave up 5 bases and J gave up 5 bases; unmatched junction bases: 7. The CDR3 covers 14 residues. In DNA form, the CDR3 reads TGTGCCAGCAGCCCTTGGACAGGGTCGGAGACCCAGTACTTC. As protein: CASSPWTGSETQYF.

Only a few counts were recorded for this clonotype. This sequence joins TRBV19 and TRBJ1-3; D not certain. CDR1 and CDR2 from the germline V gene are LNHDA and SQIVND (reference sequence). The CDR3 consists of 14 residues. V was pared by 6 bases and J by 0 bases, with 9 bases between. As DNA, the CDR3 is TGTGCCAGTAGGAAGCAAGGCTCTGGAAACACCATATATTTT. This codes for CASRKQGSGNTIYF.

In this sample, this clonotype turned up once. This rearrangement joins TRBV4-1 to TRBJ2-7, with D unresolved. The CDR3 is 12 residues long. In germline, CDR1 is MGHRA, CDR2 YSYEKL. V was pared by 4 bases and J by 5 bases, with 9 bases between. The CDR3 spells CASSPHGDEQYF. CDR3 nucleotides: TGCGCCAGCAGCCCCCATGGGGACGAGCAGTACTTC.

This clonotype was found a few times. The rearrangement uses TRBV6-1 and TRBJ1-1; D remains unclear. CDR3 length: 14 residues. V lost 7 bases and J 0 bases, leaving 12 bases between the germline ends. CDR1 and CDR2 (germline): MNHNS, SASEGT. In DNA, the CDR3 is TGTGCCAGCAACTCCGAAATCCTGAACACTGAAGCTTTCTTT. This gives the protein CASNSEILNTEAFF.

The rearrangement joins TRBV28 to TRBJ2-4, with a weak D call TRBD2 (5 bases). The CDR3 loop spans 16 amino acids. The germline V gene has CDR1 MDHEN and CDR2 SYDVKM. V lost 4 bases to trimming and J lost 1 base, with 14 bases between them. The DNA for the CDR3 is TGTGCCAGCAGTTCGGGAACCCTTGAGGCCAAAAACATTCAGTACTTC. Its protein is CASSSGTLEAKNIQYF.

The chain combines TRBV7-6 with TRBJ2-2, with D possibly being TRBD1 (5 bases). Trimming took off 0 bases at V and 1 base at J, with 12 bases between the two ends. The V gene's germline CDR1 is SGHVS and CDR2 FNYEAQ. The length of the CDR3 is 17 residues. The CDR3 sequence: CASSLAGQGLNTGELFF. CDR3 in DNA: TGTGCCAGCAGCTTAGCGGGGCAGGGTTTGAACACCGGGGAGCTGTTTTTT.

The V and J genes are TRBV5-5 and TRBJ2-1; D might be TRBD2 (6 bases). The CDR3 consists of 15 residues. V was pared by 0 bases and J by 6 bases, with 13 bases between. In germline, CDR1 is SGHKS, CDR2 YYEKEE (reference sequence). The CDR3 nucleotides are TGTGCCAGCAGCTTGGGGCAGGGAGGAGGCAATGAGCAGTTCTTC. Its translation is CASSLGQGGGNEQFF.

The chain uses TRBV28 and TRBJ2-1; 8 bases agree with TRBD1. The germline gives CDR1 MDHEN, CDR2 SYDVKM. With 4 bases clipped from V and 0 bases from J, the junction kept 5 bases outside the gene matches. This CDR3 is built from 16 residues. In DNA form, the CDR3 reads TGTGCCAGCAGTTCCAGGACAGGGAGCTCCTACAATGAGCAGTTCTTC. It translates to CASSSRTGSSYNEQFF.

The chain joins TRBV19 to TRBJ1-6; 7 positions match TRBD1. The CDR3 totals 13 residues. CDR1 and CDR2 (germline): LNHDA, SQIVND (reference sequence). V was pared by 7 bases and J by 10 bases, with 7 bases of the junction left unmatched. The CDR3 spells CASTQGRRSPLHF. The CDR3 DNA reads TGTGCCAGTACACAGGGGAGGAGGTCACCCCTCCACTTT.

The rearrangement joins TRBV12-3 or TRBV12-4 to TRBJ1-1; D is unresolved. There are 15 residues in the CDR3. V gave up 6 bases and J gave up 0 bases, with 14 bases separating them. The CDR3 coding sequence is TGTGCCAGCAGCCCACCCAATTCTTTGAACACTGAAGCTTTCTTT. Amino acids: CASSPPNSLNTEAFF.

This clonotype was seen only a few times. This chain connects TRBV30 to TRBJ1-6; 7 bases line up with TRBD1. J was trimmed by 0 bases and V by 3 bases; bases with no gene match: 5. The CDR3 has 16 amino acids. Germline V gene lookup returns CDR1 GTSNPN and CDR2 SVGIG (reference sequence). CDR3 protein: CAWRGNRGSYNSPLHF. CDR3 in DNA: TGTGCCTGGAGGGGGAACAGGGGCTCCTATAATTCACCCCTCCACTTT.

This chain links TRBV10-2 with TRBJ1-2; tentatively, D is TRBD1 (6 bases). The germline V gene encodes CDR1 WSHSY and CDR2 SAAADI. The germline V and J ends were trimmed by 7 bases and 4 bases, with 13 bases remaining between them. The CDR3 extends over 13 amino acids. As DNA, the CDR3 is TGCGCCAGCACTGACAGGTACCCCTATGGCTACACCTTC. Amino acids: CASTDRYPYGYTF.

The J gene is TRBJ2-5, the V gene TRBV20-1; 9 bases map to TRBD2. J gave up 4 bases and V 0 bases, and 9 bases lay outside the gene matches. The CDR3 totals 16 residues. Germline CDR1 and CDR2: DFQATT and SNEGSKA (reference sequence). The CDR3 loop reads CSARDWGGGARETQYF. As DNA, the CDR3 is TGCAGTGCTAGAGATTGGGGCGGGGGGGCCAGAGAGACCCAGTACTTC.

CDR3 amino acids: CSARSQGVRNTEAFF. CDR3 bases: TGCAGTGCTAGAAGCCAGGGGGTTCGTAACACTGAAGCTTTCTTT. This rearrangement joins TRBV20-1 to TRBJ1-1, with 7 bases aligning to TRBD1. The CDR3 totals 15 residues. In germline, CDR1 is DFQATT, CDR2 SNEGSKA (reference sequence). The ends lost 2 bases at V and 2 bases at J; junction bases unmatched: 8.

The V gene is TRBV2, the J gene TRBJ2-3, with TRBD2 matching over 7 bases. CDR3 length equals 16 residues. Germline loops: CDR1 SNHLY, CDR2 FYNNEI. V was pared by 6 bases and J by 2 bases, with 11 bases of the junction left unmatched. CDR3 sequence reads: CASRAGGRGFTDTQYF. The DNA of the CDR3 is TGTGCCAGCAGAGCCGGCGGGCGGGGGTTCACAGATACGCAGTATTTT.

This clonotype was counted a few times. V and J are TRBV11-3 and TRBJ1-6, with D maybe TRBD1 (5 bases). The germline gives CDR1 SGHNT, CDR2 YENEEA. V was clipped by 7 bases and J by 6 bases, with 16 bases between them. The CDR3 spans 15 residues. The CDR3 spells CASTQVGAPNSPLHF. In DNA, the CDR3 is TGTGCCAGCACCCAGGTCGGGGCGCCTAATTCACCCCTCCACTTT.

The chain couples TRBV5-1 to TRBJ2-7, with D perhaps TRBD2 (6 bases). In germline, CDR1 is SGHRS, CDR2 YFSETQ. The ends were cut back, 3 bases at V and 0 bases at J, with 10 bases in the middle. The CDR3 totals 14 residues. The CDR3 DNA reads TGCGCCAGCAGCTCGGGACTCAGCTCCTACGAGCAGTACTTC. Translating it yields CASSSGLSSYEQYF.

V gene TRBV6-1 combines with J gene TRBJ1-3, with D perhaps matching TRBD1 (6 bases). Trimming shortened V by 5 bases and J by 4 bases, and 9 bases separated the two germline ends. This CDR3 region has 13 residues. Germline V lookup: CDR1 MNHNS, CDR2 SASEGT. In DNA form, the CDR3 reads TGTGCCAGCAGTCAAGGACAGGGAAACACCATATATTTT. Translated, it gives CASSQGQGNTIYF.

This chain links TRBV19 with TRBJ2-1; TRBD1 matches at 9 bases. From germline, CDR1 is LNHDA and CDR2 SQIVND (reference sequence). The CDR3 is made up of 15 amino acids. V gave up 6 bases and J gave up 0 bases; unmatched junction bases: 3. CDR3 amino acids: CASSDRGSSYNEQFF. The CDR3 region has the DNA TGTGCCAGTAGCGACAGGGGGAGCTCCTACAATGAGCAGTTCTTC.